Listed here are 2 T cell receptor beta chains from one sample, sequenced in a study of blood T cell repertoires in COVID-19. TCRdb's table, derived via immunoSEQ multiplex PCR, lists solely in-frame clones and lacks some. This table has 200,000 to 250,000 clones, around nine tenths appearing once. Sample: peripheral blood. Receptor source: a woman aged 60-70 years with acute or convalescent COVID-19.

V gene TRBV11-2 combines with J gene TRBJ1-2, with a possible D match to TRBD1 (6 bases). V was clipped by 5 bases and J by 3 bases, with 16 bases between them. This CDR3 has 15 residues. Germline V lookup: CDR1 SGHAT, CDR2 FQNNGV. In DNA, the CDR3 is TGTGCCAGCAGCCATCTCGCCCGGACAGACTATGGCTACACCTTC. This sequence encodes CASSHLARTDYGYTF.

The chain combines TRBV6-6 with TRBJ1-5; a weak D match, TRBD1 (6 bases). The germline V and J ends were trimmed by 4 bases and 4 bases, with 8 bases remaining between them. CDR3 length: 13 amino acids. The germline CDR1 and CDR2 sequences are MNHNY and SVGAGI (reference sequence). As DNA, the CDR3 is TGTGCCAGCAGTTCCAGGGGTAATCAGCCCCAGCATTTT. It yields the protein CASSSRGNQPQHF.